This TCR beta chain was sequenced in a study of shared clonotypes between healthy human individuals (dated by TCRdb to the early 2020s). As for the study more broadly: The cohort comprised a couple of women and three men aged 18 to 49 years. For each donor, CD4 naive and CD4 memory were each run on three plates, CD8 naive on two plates, and CD8 memory on one plate. To increase sequencing depth and limit assay-specific biases, TCR repertoire library preparation and sequencing were carried out by different laboratories using diverse techniques. Between about 0.85 and 9.5 billion PBMCs per donor were obtained by leukapheresis. Blood TCR repertoires of a handful of healthy adults were deeply sequenced to estimate repertoire size and the extent of clonotype sharing between individuals. The full study reports these points: Around 5.4% of naive CD4, more than 3% of naive CD8, roughly 2.4% of memory CD4, and 0.4% of memory CD8 clonotypes were shared across a handful of donors. Incomplete sequencing was indicated by rarefaction of sorted-subset datasets, despite the large sequencing depth. Only blood was sampled, and tissue TCR repertoires likely differ from those in blood. Larger estimated clonotype richness was generally found for naive subsets than for memory subsets. Pairwise subsampling led to the expectation that sequencing depth would affect the degree of clonotype sharing among donors. Because the study included only a small number of donors, the genetic and exposure-history diversity represented was limited. Clonotypes shared by all four sorted-subset donors showed higher generation probabilities than non-shared clonotypes.

Using the deep immunoSEQ assay, TCR CDR3 regions were amplified from genomic DNA by multiplex PCR. Extracted genomic DNA from each cell subset was distributed evenly across all wells of several immunoSEQ 96-well plates, and each plate was treated as a replicate. For sorted subsets, each replicate PCR was loaded with about 200 ng genomic DNA, equivalent to 25,000 to 30,000 T cell genomes. The purified libraries were quantified using a Qubit 3.0 fluorometer, sized with a Bioanalyzer 2100, and then quantified again using the KAPA Library Quantification kit. Each immunoSEQ 96-well plate was sequenced on its own single-read 150-cycle Illumina NextSeq 550 flow cell. In the original analysis: Because only junctional sequences without quality scores were contained in the immunoSEQ output, filtering matching that applied to full-length reads could not be performed. To assign V/J genes and CDR3, sequences were annotated against IMGT germline references using PyIR, a Python wrapper for IgBLAST v1.9. Reads were removed for weak V/J assignments (E-value above 1e-6), missing CDR3, stop codons, out-of-frame junctions, or ambiguous translated residues. V3J clonotypes were defined by identical inferred V gene, J gene, and CDR3 amino acid sequence. To compute the percentage overlap between repertoires, the number of shared unique clonotypes was divided by the size of the smaller repertoire. Richness of each repertoire was evaluated using RTK rarefaction, the Chao1 estimator, and Recon v2.1 estimates of unobserved clonotypes. For all TCRbeta clonotypes obtained by the gDNA method from a few donors, generation probabilities were computed with OLGA. Drawn from immuneACCESS, this table holds only the in-frame rearrangements with V and J called that TCRdb kept. Clones are partly lost; checked studies trace under half to an unresolved V gene and leave the rest unexplained. V and J calls plus clone size are reproduced from that table; the DNA served to infer D and trimming. The sample records about 870,000 clones, 80% to 95% of which are singletons. Around 24% of the sample is in the top ten clones.

As to this clone: Its binding antigen is unknown. No quality values exist for individual bases; no much larger clone is one base distant.

For the CD8 naive samples, CD45RO-negative cells were positively selected for CCR7, yielding a CD45RA+CCR7+ population from which TemRA cells were excluded. The donors were healthy, HIV-negative adults who had no recently reported acute infections or vaccinations. All donors were Caucasian adults living in Nashville, Tennessee, USA. After blood collection by leukapheresis, PBMCs were isolated using Ficoll-Histopaque density gradient centrifugation and then cryopreserved in the vapor phase of liquid nitrogen. Analytical flow cytometry was used to check the purity and quantity of every magnetically sorted T cell population. From each sorted fraction, genomic DNA was isolated and quantified by UV absorbance on a Nanodrop 2000c. The germline V gene encodes CDR1 SGHDT and CDR2 YYEEEE. Trimming takes 4 bases off V and 9 bases off J; junction bases not matched to a gene: 4. The CDR3 has 12 amino acids, counting the end cysteine and phenylalanine. Only the CDR3 DNA stays, 36 bases, in frame from base 1.

What was sequenced was naive CD8+ T cells sorted from blood. Reading the label with the study, this specimen's cell subset or site is: CD45RA+CCR7+. The receptor was isolated from a man younger than 40 in good health. The receptor chain draws on TRBV5-6 and TRBJ2-1; 7 nucleotides in the junction match TRBD1. Read as DNA, the sequence is TGTGCCAGCAGCCCAGGGGGTAGTGAGCAGTTCTTC. Translated, this is CASSPGGSEQFF. With all but the CDR3 taken from the reference TRBV5-6 and TRBJ2-1 genes, the full variable domain is: DAGVTQSPTHLIKTRGQQVTLRCSPKSGHDTVSWYQQALGQGPQFIFQYYEEEERQRGNFPDRFSGHQFPNYSSELNVNALLLGDSALYLCASSPGGSEQFFGPGTRLTVL.